This T cell receptor beta chain stems from a study of tumor-infiltrating lymphocytes in oesophageal squamous cell carcinoma. From the PCR reads, TCRdb called clonotypes with MiXCR, one entry per CDR3 protein. The profile shows some 18,000 distinct CDR3 sequences, over 40% of them singletons. The CDR3 consists of 13 residues. CDR1 is SGHTA, CDR2 FQGNSA, per germline. The chain is built from TRBV7-2 and TRBJ1-6; D is unresolved. The assigned J gene may be wrong: the sequence end matches TRBJ2-7 better. This receptor was identified in a male donor with esophageal squamous cell carcinoma. The sequenced material came from normal esophageal tissue next to the tumor. Here the CDR3 reads CASSSRRIYEQYF. CDR3 bases: TGTGCCAGCAGCTCCCGGCGGATCTACGAGCAGTACTTC.